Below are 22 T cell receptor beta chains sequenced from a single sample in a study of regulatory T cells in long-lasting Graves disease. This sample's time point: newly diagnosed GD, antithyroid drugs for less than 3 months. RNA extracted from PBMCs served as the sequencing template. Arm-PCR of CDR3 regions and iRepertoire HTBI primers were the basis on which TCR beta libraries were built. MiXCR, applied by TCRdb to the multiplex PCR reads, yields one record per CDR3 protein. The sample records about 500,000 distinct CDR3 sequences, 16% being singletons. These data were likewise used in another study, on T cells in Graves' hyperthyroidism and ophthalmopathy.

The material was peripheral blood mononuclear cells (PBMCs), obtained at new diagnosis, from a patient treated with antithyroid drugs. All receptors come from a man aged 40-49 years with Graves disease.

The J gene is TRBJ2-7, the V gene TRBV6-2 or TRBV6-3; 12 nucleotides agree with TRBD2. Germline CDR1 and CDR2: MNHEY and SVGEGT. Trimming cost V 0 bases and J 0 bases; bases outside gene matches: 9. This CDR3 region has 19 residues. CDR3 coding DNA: TGTGCCAGCAGTTACTCGGGGCTAGCGGGAGGGCGATCCTCCTACGAGCAGTACTTC. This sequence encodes CASSYSGLAGGRSSYEQYF.

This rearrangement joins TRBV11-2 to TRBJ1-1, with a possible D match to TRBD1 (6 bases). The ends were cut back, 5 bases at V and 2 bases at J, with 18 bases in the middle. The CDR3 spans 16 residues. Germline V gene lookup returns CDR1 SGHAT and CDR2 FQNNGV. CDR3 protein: CASSLRPGQINTEAFF. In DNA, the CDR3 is TGTGCCAGCAGCCTCAGACCGGGACAAATTAACACTGAAGCTTTCTTT.

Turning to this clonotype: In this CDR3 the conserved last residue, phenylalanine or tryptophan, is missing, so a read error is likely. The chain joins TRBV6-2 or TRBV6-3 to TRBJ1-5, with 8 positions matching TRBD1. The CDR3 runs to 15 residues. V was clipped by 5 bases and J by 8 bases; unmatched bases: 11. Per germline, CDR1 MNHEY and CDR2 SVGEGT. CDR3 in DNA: TGTGCCAGCAGTGTTTTGAGGCAGGGGGCCAAGCCCCAGCATTCT. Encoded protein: CASSVLRQGAKPQHS.

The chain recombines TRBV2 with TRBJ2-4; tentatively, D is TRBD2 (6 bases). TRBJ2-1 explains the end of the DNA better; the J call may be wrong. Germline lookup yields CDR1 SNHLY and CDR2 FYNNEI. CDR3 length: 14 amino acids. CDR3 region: CASSRSSLAQVQFF. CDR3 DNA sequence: TGTGCCAGCAGCCGTTCGTCACTAGCCCAGGTGCAGTTCTTC.

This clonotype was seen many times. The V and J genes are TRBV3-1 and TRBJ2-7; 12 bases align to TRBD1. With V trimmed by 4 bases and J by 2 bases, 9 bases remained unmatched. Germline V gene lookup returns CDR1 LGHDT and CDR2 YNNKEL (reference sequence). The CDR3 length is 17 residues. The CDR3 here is CASSRTGQGAVTYEQYF. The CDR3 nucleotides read TGTGCCAGCAGCCGGACGGGACAGGGGGCCGTCACCTACGAGCAGTACTTC.

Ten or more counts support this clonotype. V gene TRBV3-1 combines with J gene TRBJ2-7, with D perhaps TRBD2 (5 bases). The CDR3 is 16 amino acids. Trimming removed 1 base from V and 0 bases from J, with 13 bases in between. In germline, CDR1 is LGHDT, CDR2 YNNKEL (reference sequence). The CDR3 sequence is CASSQAGSRSSYEQYF. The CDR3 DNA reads TGTGCCAGCAGCCAAGCGGGGTCCCGGAGCTCCTACGAGCAGTACTTC.

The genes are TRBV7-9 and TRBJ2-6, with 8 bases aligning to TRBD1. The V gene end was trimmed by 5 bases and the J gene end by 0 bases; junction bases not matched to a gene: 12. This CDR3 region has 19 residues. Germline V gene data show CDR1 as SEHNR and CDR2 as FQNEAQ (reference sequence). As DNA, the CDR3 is TGTGCCAGCAGCCGCGGACAGGGTGGGTTCAGCTCTGGGGCCAACGTCCTGACTTTC. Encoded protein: CASSRGQGGFSSGANVLTF.

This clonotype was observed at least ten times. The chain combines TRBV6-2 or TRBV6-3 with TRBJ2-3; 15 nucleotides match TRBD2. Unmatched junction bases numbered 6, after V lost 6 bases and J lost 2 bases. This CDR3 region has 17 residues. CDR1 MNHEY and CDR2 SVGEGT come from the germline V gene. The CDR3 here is CASRWTSGRADTDTQYF. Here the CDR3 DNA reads TGTGCCAGCAGATGGACTAGCGGGAGGGCCGACACAGATACGCAGTATTTT.

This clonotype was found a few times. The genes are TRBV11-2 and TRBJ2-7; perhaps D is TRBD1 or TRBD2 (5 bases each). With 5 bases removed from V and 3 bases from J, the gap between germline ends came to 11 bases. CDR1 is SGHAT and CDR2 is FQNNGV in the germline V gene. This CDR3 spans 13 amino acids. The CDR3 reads CASSQGPGYEQYF. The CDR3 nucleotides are TGTGCCAGCAGCCAGGGACCGGGCTACGAGCAGTACTTC.

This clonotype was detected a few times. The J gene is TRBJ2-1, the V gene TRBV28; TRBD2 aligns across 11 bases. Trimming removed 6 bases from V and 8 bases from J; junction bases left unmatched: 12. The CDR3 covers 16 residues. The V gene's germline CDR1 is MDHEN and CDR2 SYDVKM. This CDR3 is CASSNPASGRFDEQFF. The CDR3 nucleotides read TGTGCCAGCAGCAACCCAGCTAGCGGGAGGTTTGATGAGCAGTTCTTC.

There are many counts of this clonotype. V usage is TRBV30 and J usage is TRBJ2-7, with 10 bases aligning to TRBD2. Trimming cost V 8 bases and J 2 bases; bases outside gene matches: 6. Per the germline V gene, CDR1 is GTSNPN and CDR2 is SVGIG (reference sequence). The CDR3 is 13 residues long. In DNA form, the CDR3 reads TGTGCCCACCGAACTAGCGGGGCCTACGAGCAGTACTTC. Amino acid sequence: CAHRTSGAYEQYF.

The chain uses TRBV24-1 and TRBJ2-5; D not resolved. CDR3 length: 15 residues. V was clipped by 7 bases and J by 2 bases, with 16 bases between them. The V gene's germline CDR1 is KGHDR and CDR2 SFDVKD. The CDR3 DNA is TGTGCCACCAGAGGACCCTGGGTGGGGCAAGAGACCCAGTACTTC. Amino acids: CATRGPWVGQETQYF.

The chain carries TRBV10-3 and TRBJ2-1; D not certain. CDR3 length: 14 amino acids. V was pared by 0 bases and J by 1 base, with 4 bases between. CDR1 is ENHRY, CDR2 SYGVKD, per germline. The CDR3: CAISESKSYNEQFF. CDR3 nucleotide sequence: TGTGCCATCAGTGAGTCGAAGTCCTACAATGAGCAGTTCTTC.

The CDR3 sequence is CSASRKENIQYF. In DNA form, the CDR3 reads TGCAGTGCTAGCCGTAAGGAAAACATTCAGTACTTC. The chain combines TRBV20-1 with TRBJ2-4; D uncertain. Trimming removed 3 bases at V and 5 bases at J, with 8 bases between. The germline V gene has CDR1 DFQATT and CDR2 SNEGSKA (reference sequence). The CDR3 runs 12 residues.

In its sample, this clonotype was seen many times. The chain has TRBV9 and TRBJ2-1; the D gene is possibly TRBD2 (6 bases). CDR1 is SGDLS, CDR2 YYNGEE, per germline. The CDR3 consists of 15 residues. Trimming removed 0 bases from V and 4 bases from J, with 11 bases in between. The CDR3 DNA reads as TGTGCCAGCAGCGTAGGAGTAGCGGCGTACAATGAGCAGTTCTTC. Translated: CASSVGVAAYNEQFF. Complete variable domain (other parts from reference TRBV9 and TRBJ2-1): DSGVTQTPKHLITATGQRVTLRCSPRSGDLSVYWYQQSLDQGLQFLIQYYNGEERAKGNILERFSAQQFPDLHSELNLSSLELGDSALYFCASSVGVAAYNEQFFGPGTRLTVL.

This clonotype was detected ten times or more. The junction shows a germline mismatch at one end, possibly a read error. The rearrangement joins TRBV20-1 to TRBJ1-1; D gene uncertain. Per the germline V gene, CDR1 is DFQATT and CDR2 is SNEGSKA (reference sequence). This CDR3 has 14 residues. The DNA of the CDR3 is TGCAGTGTTAGAAGCGGAACCCAGGACACTGAAGCTTTCTTT. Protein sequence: CSVRSGTQDTEAFF.

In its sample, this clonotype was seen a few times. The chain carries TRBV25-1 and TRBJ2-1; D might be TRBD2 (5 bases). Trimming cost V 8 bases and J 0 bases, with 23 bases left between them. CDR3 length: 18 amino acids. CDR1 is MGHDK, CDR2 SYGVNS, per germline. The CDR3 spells CASSAYEGDASSYNEQFF. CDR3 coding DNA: TGTGCCAGCTCTGCTTATGAGGGAGATGCGAGCTCCTACAATGAGCAGTTCTTC.

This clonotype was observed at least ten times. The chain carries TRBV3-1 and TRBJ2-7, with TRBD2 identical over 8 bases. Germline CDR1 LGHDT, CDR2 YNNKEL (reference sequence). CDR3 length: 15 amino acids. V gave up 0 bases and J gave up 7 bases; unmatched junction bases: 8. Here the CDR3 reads CASSQDNGRVREQYF. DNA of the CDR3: TGTGCCAGCAGCCAAGATAACGGGAGGGTGCGGGAGCAGTACTTC.

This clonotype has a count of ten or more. The CDR3 sequence: CASSLGTGLNEQYF. The CDR3 region has the DNA TGCGCCAGCAGCTTGGGGACAGGGTTGAACGAGCAGTACTTC. The V call is TRBV5-1, the J call TRBJ2-7, with 8 bases identical to TRBD1. The CDR3 covers 14 residues. Germline CDR1 SGHRS, CDR2 YFSETQ. The junction had 4 bases not matched to a gene; V was cut back by 0 bases and J by 5 bases.

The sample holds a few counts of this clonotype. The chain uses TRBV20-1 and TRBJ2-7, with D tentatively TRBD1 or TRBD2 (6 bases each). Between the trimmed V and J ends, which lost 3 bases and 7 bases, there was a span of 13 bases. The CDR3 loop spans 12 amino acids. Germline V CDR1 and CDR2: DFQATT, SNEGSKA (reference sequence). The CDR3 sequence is CSARPGAREQYF. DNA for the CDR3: TGCAGTGCTAGGCCGGGGGCGCGTGAGCAGTACTTC.

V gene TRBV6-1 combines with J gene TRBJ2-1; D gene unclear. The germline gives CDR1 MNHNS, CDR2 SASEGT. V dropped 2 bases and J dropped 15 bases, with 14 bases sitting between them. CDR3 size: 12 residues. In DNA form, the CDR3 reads TGTGCCAGCAGTGAACTTACCTTCACCCGGTTCTTC. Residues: CASSELTFTRFF.

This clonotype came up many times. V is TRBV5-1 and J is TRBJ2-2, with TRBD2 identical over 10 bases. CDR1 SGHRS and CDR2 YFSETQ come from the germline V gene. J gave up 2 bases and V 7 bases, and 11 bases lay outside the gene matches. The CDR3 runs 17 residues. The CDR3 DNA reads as TGCGCCAGCTCCACACTTCTAGCGGGAGTAAACACCGGGGAGCTGTTTTTT. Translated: CASSTLLAGVNTGELFF.